This is a list of T cell receptor beta chains from one sample in a study of T cell clonotyping in hematopoietic cell transplantation. The assay was immunoSEQ multiplex PCR, and TCRdb's table has in-frame clones only and misses some. Of fewer than 80,000 clones listed, about 93% are singletons. Sequencing was carried out using peripheral blood mononuclear cells. These receptors all stem from a man over 45 in good health. Some clones in this sample may be carry-over from other donors' samples. Both conserved end residues are part of each CDR3. The order of the fields is V gene, J gene, D gene, CDR3 protein. A D gene is named only where the DNA matches it firmly.

>TRBV11-1|TRBJ2-7|TRBD1
CASSARRGQGSYEQYF
>TRBV9|TRBJ2-3|NA
CASSAGGTDTQYF
>TRBV7-3|TRBJ2-7|TRBD2
CASSLTGLAGFHEQYF
>TRBV2|TRBJ2-5|TRBD1
CASRGQGRTQYF
>TRBV30|TRBJ2-1|NA
CAWRLADNEQFF
>TRBV6-5|TRBJ1-2|TRBD1
CASRRQGGYGYTF
>TRBV5-1|TRBJ2-7|NA
CASSIHRAPYEQYF
>TRBV27|TRBJ1-6|TRBD1
CASRTMDRGQNSPLHF
>TRBV6-1|TRBJ2-7|NA
CASSVAGGGYEQYF
>TRBV11-2|TRBJ1-5|NA
CASSLSEGQPQHF
>TRBV5-1|TRBJ1-5|NA
CASSLGQENQPQHF
>TRBV19|TRBJ2-7|TRBD1
CASSRPQQPNRDRNLYEQYF
>TRBV7-2|TRBJ2-3|NA
CASSETDSTDTQYF
>TRBV28|TRBJ1-1|NA
CASSSTGVNTEAFF
>TRBV29-1|TRBJ2-2|NA
CSVGRDTGELFF
>TRBV4-3|TRBJ2-7|TRBD2
CASSQDWVTSGSRRYEQYF
>TRBV7-9|TRBJ2-2|NA
CASSYTGNTGELFF
>TRBV19|TRBJ1-2|NA
CASSIAGQTYYGYTF
>TRBV5-1|TRBJ1-1|NA
CASSLRDSTEAFF
>TRBV12-5|TRBJ2-1|TRBD2
CASGLVVSSGYNEQFF
>TRBV6-6|TRBJ1-6|NA
CASSPTTYSPLHF
>TRBV5-1|TRBJ1-1|NA
CASSGEDTEAFF
>TRBV7-9|TRBJ2-1|NA
CASTPQRAGSHNEQFF
>TRBV6-5|TRBJ2-7|NA
CASGFRAYEQYF
>TRBV5-4|TRBJ1-6|NA
CASSLGLSQAGSPLHF
>TRBV7-9|TRBJ1-2|TRBD1
CASSLSGTGNDYGYTF
>TRBV11-2|TRBJ1-2|NA
CASSLDGGGPVYYGYTF
>TRBV2|TRBJ2-7|NA
CASSEAVGAVPYEQYF
>TRBV28|TRBJ1-2|TRBD1
CASSFVGQGSGGYTF
>TRBV2|TRBJ2-2|NA
CASSEARHGTGELFF
>TRBV28|TRBJ2-3|NA
CASSPVPDTQYF
>TRBV4-2|TRBJ1-5|TRBD1
CARAPDRELCNQPQHF
>TRBV5-1|TRBJ2-5|NA
CASNTRGGIGETQYF
>TRBV28|TRBJ1-5|NA
CVTSRGHSNQPQHF
>TRBV4-3|TRBJ2-2|NA
CASSLGTGELFF
>TRBV30|TRBJ1-1|TRBD1
CAWSTGGNTEAFF
>TRBV29-1|TRBJ2-7|NA
CSVVGGGNEQYF
>TRBV6-1|TRBJ2-3|NA
CASSSVRDGDTQYF
>TRBV28|TRBJ2-7|NA
CASSSWSYEQYF
>TRBV27|TRBJ2-7|TRBD1
CASSLSTGGYEQYF
>TRBV28|TRBJ1-2|TRBD1
CASSGTRDSLNYGYTF
>TRBV7-9|TRBJ1-1|NA
CASSSPGGTEAFF
>TRBV9|TRBJ2-1|NA
CASSLSSGAYNEQFF
>TRBV7-6|TRBJ1-1|NA
CASSSGQPMNTEAFF
>TRBV6-5|TRBJ2-7|TRBD1
CASSAGTGSYEQYF
>TRBV30|TRBJ1-5|TRBD1
CAWSQGQGASQPQHF
>TRBV5-1|TRBJ1-2|TRBD1
CASSSGDRGVRGYTF
>TRBV2|TRBJ2-3|NA
CASSEVISSTDTQYF
>TRBV2|TRBJ2-5|NA
CASSEVAGQETQYF
>TRBV10-3|TRBJ2-2|TRBD1
CAIRRQGQGTGELFF
>TRBV19|TRBJ2-7|NA
CASSIDTSPYEQYF
>TRBV28|TRBJ2-2|NA
CASSLTLANTGELFF
>TRBV28|TRBJ1-5|TRBD1
CASFTALTGARNQPQHF
>TRBV7-2|TRBJ2-3|NA
CASSLAPGGREATDTQYF
>TRBV9|TRBJ1-4|NA
CASSVGSGDEKLFF
>TRBV5-1|TRBJ2-7|NA
CASSFSPATYEQYF
>TRBV27|TRBJ1-1|NA
CASSPRPVGLKDTEAFF
>TRBV9|TRBJ2-7|NA
CASSARGGSYEQYF
>TRBV5-8|TRBJ2-5|TRBD2
CASGELAGLYQETQYF
>TRBV5-1|TRBJ2-7|TRBD1
CASSTPGTVYEQYF